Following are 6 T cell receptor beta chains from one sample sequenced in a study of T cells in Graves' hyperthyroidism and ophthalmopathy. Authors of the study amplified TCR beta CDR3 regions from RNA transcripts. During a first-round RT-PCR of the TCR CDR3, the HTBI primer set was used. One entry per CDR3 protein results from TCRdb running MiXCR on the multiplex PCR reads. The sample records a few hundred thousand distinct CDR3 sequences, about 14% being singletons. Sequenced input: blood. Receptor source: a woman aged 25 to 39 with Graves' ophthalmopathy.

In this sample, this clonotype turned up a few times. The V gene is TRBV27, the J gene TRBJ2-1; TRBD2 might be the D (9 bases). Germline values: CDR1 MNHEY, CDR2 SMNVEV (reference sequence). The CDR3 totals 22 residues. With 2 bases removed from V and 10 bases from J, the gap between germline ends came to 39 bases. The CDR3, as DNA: TGTGCCAGCAGTTTACGATATTGGTCACAGGGGGAAGCGCGGGGGGGCAGGGGGGAGCAGTTCTTC. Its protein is CASSLRYWSQGEARGGRGEQFF.

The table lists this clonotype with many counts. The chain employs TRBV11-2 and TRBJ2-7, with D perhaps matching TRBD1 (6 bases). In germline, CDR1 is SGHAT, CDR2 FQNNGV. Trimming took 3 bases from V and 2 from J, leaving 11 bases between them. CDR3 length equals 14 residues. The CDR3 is CASSLGAGPYEQYF. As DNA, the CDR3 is TGTGCCAGCAGCTTGGGGGCGGGCCCCTACGAGCAGTACTTC. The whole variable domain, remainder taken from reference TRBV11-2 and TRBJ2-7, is EAGVAQSPRYKIIEKRQSVAFWCNPISGHATLYWYQQILGQGPKLLIQFQNNGVVDDSQLPKDRFSAERLKGVDSTLKIQPAKLEDSAVYLCASSLGAGPYEQYFGPGTRLTVT.

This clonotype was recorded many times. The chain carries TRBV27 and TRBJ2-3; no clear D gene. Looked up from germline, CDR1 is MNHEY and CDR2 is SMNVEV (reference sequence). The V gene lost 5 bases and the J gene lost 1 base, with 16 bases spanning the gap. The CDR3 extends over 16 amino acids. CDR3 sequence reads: CASSRYSLHGTDTQYF. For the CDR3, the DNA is TGTGCCAGCAGTCGCTACAGCCTTCACGGCACAGATACGCAGTATTTT.

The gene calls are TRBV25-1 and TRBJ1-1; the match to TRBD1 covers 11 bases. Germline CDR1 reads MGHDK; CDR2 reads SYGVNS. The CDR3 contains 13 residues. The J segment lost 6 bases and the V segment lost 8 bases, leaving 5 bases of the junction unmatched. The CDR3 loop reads CASLGQGASEAFF. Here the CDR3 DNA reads TGTGCCAGCCTTGGACAGGGGGCCTCTGAAGCTTTCTTT.

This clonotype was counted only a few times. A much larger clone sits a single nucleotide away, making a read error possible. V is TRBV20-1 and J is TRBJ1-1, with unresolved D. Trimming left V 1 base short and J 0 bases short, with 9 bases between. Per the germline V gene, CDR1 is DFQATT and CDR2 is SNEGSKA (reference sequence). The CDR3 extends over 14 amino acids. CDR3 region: CSARGGAMNTEAFF. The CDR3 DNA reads TGCAGTGCTAGAGGCGGAGCAATGAACACTGAAGCTTTCTTT.

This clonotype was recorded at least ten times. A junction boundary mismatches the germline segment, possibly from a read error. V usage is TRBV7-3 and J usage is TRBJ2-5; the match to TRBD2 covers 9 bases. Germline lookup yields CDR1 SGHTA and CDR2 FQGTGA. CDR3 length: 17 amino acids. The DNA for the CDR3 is TGTGCCAGCAGCCTAACACCGGGGCTAGCGGGGACGGAGACCCAGTACTTC. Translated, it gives CASSLTPGLAGTETQYF.